This T cell receptor (beta chain) is drawn from a study of tumor-infiltrating lymphocytes in oesophageal squamous cell carcinoma. TCRdb independently ran MiXCR on the PCR reads; one entry per CDR3 protein. The sample lists some 18,000 distinct CDR3 sequences; around 40% were seen once. This clonotype was seen repeatedly, ten times or more. V lost 1 base to trimming and J lost 3 bases, with 10 bases between them. Germline values: CDR1 SGHKS, CDR2 YYEKEE (reference sequence). The CDR3 extends over 14 amino acids. The clonotype comes from a female donor with esophageal squamous cell carcinoma. The chain employs TRBV5-5 and TRBJ1-2; possibly TRBD1 for D (5 bases). What was sequenced was normal esophageal tissue next to the tumor. This CDR3 is CASSLLTADYGYTF. CDR3 sequence (DNA): TGTGCCAGCAGCTTGCTGACAGCGGACTATGGCTACACCTTC.